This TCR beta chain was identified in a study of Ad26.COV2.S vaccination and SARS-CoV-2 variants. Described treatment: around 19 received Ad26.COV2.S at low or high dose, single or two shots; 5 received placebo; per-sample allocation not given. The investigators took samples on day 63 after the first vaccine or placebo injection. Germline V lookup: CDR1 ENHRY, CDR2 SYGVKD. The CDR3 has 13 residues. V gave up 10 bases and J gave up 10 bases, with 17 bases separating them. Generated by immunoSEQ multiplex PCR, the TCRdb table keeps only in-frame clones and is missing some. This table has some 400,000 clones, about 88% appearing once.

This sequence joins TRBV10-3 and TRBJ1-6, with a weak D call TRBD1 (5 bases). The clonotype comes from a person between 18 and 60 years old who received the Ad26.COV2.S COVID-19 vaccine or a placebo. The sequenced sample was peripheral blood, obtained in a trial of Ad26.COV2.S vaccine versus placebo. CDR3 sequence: CATRQGDESPLHF. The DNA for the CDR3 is TGTGCCACTCGGCAGGGAGATGAGTCACCCCTCCACTTT.